These 10 T cell receptor beta chains originate from one sample sequenced in a study of PD-L1 blockade in urothelial cancer. Using immunoSEQ multiplex PCR, the repertoire was profiled, and TCRdb retains in-frame clones only, with some absent. The table shows approximately 100,000 clones, with around 93% occurring only once. This specimen consisted of PBMCs, obtained around atezolizumab (anti-PD-L1) treatment. The receptors here all came from a woman aged 80 or over with urothelial cancer.

This clone has just one count. This rearrangement joins TRBV28 to TRBJ1-5; D unresolved. Trimming pared 8 bases from V and 2 bases from J, leaving 16 bases between. The CDR3 totals 15 residues. The germline gives CDR1 MDHEN, CDR2 SYDVKM. The CDR3 loop is CASGSGEVGNQPQHF. The DNA for the CDR3 is TGTGCCAGCGGGAGTGGGGAGGTTGGCAATCAGCCCCAGCATTTT.

This clone has only one observation. This sequence joins TRBV19 and TRBJ2-7; 7 bases agree with TRBD1. CDR1 is LNHDA, CDR2 SQIVND, per germline (reference sequence). The CDR3 runs to 14 residues. V lost 6 bases, J lost 0 bases, and 5 bases stayed unmatched. For the CDR3, the DNA is TGTGCCAGTAGATTTCGGGACAGCTCCTACGAGCAGTACTTC. Translated, it gives CASRFRDSSYEQYF.

The rearrangement links TRBV28 to TRBJ2-1; D perhaps matches TRBD2 (7 bases). Germline V gene data show CDR1 as MDHEN and CDR2 as SYDVKM. The CDR3 has 15 residues. The V and J ends lost 6 bases and 3 bases respectively, with 15 bases between them. This chain's CDR3 is CASSMTGGRYNEQFF. The CDR3 DNA sequence: TGTGCCAGCAGCATGACGGGGGGCCGCTACAATGAGCAGTTCTTC.

This chain connects TRBV19 to TRBJ1-2; D call uncertain. Germline V gene data show CDR1 as LNHDA and CDR2 as SQIVND (reference sequence). This CDR3 is built from 14 residues. Trimming pared 7 bases from V and 0 bases from J, leaving 12 bases between. This chain's CDR3 is CASKLGGPNYGYTF. CDR3 nucleotides: TGTGCCAGTAAGTTAGGAGGCCCTAACTATGGCTACACCTTC.

The chain is built from TRBV2 and TRBJ2-1, with TRBD2 as a possible D gene (6 bases). Germline V gene sequence: CDR1 SNHLY, CDR2 FYNNEI. The CDR3 sequence is 15 residues long. Trimming left V 4 bases short and J 2 bases short, with 12 bases between. The CDR3 is CASSATRGTYNEQFF. CDR3 in DNA: TGTGCCAGCAGTGCGACTAGAGGAACCTACAATGAGCAGTTCTTC.

The rearrangement uses TRBV27 and TRBJ2-1; tentative D call: TRBD2 (5 bases). Per the germline V gene, CDR1 is MNHEY and CDR2 is SMNVEV (reference sequence). This CDR3 is built from 12 residues. Trimming left V 2 bases short and J 10 bases short, with 9 bases between. This CDR3 reads CASSLGGREQFF. In DNA form, the CDR3 reads TGTGCCAGCAGTTTAGGAGGTCGCGAGCAGTTCTTC.

The chain is built from TRBV18 and TRBJ2-5, with TRBD2 matching over 7 bases. CDR1 and CDR2 (germline): KGHSH, LQKENI. This CDR3 has 12 residues. V lost 5 bases and J lost 4; bases outside the gene matches: 1. Here the CDR3 reads CASSRLAETQYF. In nucleotides, the CDR3 is TGTGCCAGCTCAAGACTAGCAGAGACCCAGTACTTC.

The rearrangement uses TRBV25-1 and TRBJ2-1; 9 nucleotides agree with TRBD2. Trimming at V came to 8 bases and at J to 5 bases, leaving 10 bases not matched to a gene. The CDR3 has 15 residues. The germline gives CDR1 MGHDK, CDR2 SYGVNS. CDR3 bases: TGTGCCAGCCGGGGAGCGGGAGGCCCCCACAATGAGCAGTTCTTC. Protein sequence: CASRGAGGPHNEQFF.

The chain has TRBV19 and TRBJ1-1; possible D gene TRBD1, 5 bases. V was cut by 5 bases and J by 0 bases, with 13 bases left in between. The CDR3 loop spans 15 amino acids. Per germline, CDR1 LNHDA and CDR2 SQIVND (reference sequence). CDR3 DNA: TGTGCCAGTAGTCTGGGGGGTGGGATGAACACTGAAGCTTTCTTT. Amino acids: CASSLGGGMNTEAFF.

The genes are TRBV28 and TRBJ2-7; weak D call: TRBD2 (5 bases). The CDR3 sequence is 16 residues long. V was shortened by 4 bases and J by 2 bases, with 18 bases between the two germline ends. In germline, CDR1 is MDHEN, CDR2 SYDVKM. CDR3 region: CASSSGLGLGTYEQYF. Here the CDR3 DNA reads TGTGCCAGCAGTTCTGGACTCGGTTTAGGGACCTACGAGCAGTACTTC.